The T cell receptor (beta chain) under discussion was sequenced for a study of blood T cell repertoires in COVID-19. Study-level background: The samples span acute and convalescent COVID-19 from the United States, Italy and Spain. T cells, B-cell-depleted T cells, or PBMCs supplied cDNA or gDNA.

The germline V gene encodes CDR1 SGHNT and CDR2 YYREEE (reference sequence). Trimming at V came to 0 bases and at J to 3 bases, leaving 2 bases not matched to a gene. This CDR3 is built from 15 residues. As processed by the authors: Estimation of nucleated cell counts relied on the amplification of reference gene primers. Produced via immunoSEQ multiplex PCR; TCRdb's table is partial and in-frame only. Clone size and the V and J calls come from that table; the DNA yielded D and trimming. The data show more than 100,000 clones, with approximately 87% seen just once and over 3.5% held by the top ten. This clonotype was sampled from a woman aged 60-75 years with acute or convalescent COVID-19. The sample taken for sequencing was peripheral blood. The rearrangement uses TRBV5-4 and TRBJ2-3; TRBD2 aligns across 9 bases. CDR3 nucleotides: TGTGCCAGCAGCTTGGGCGGGAGGGTGACAGATACGCAGTATTTT. This codes for CASSLGGRVTDTQYF.